These T cell receptor beta chains were read from a single sample in a study of blood T cell repertoires in COVID-19. Here immunoSEQ multiplex PCR was the method, and the copy in TCRdb shows in-frame clones only, minus some. The sample records approximately 210,000 clones, approximately 80% being singletons. The sample comprised PBMCs or T cells enriched from blood (not recorded which). The receptors were sampled from a man between 40 and 49 years old who had recovered from COVID-19. CDR3s include the opening cysteine and the closing phenylalanine or tryptophan. D genes are given only for firm matches. Some rows have no size entry. The others give once, few or many, or a class for an expanded clone.

TRBV18	few	.	TRBJ1-6	CASSLSLQGSNSPLHF	TGTGCCAGCTCACTCTCCCTGCAGGGTTCGAATTCACCCCTCCACTTT
TRBV2	.	.	TRBJ1-1	CASSAEQYNTEAFF	TGTGCCAGCAGTGCTGAACAGTACAACACTGAAGCTTTCTTT
TRBV18	once	.	TRBJ2-1	CASSPSYLDNEQFF	TGTGCCAGCTCACCCTCATACCTAGACAATGAGCAGTTCTTC
TRBV4-3	once	.	TRBJ1-2	CASSRSTGIRGYTF	TGCGCCAGCAGCCGATCCACAGGGATAAGGGGCTACACCTTC
TRBV7-6	.	TRBD1	TRBJ2-7	CASSPQQGPPYEQYF	TGTGCCAGCAGCCCACAACAGGGGCCTCCCTACGAGCAGTACTTC
TRBV12-3/TRBV12-4	.	.	TRBJ1-2	CASSPDSNYGYTF	TGTGCCAGCAGCCCGGACAGCAACTATGGCTACACCTTC
TRBV12-3/TRBV12-4	.	.	TRBJ1-1	CASGHMNTEAFF	TGTGCCAGCGGGCACATGAACACTGAAGCTTTCTTT
TRBV5-4	.	.	TRBJ1-1	CASSFRGNTEAFF	TGTGCCAGCAGCTTCCGGGGAAACACTGAAGCTTTCTTT
TRBV4-2	.	.	TRBJ2-3	CASSPRSLTDTQYF	TGTGCCAGCAGCCCCCGGTCACTCACAGATACGCAGTATTTT
TRBV5-1	.	.	TRBJ1-5	CASSLEGVVNQPQHF	TGCGCCAGCAGCTTGGAGGGGGTTGTCAATCAGCCCCAGCATTTT
TRBV19	.	.	TRBJ2-2	CASSTTGAGELFF	TGTGCCAGTAGTACCACAGGAGCCGGGGAGCTGTTTTTT
TRBV30	.	TRBD1	TRBJ1-2	CAWSPAWDRGGPSSGYTF	TGTGCCTGGAGCCCGGCATGGGACAGGGGTGGCCCTTCTTCCGGCTACACCTTC
TRBV28	few	TRBD1	TRBJ1-2	CASGKTGANGYTF	TGTGCCAGCGGTAAAACAGGGGCGAATGGCTACACCTTC
TRBV27	.	TRBD1	TRBJ2-7	CASGPGQGGYEQYF	TGTGCCAGCGGCCCGGGACAGGGAGGCTACGAGCAGTACTTC
TRBV6-4	.	.	TRBJ1-5	CASSEGHNQPQHF	TGTGCCAGCAGCGAGGGTCACAATCAGCCCCAGCATTTT
TRBV19	.	TRBD1	TRBJ1-1	CASSRGQGIGEAFF	TGTGCCAGTAGTAGGGGACAGGGGATAGGCGAAGCTTTCTTT
TRBV3-1/TRBV3-2	few	TRBD2	TRBJ2-1	CASSLRTSGGGNEQFF	TGTGCCAGCAGCCTCAGGACTAGCGGGGGAGGCAATGAGCAGTTCTTC
TRBV24-1	.	TRBD1	TRBJ1-2	CATRGQGRGYTF	TGTGCCACCAGGGGACAGGGGAGAGGCTACACCTTC
TRBV24-1	.	.	TRBJ2-3	CATSDSESKADTQYF	TGTGCCACCAGTGATTCGGAGTCGAAGGCAGATACGCAGTATTTT
TRBV5-1	.	.	TRBJ1-2	CASSSDLPGGYTF	TGCGCCAGCAGCTCAGACCTTCCGGGGGGCTACACCTTC
TRBV7-2	.	TRBD2	TRBJ2-3	CASSFLPSGGSDTQYF	TGTGCCAGCAGCTTTTTACCTAGCGGGGGTTCAGATACGCAGTATTTT
TRBV30	few	TRBD1	TRBJ2-7	CAWSVGDRYEQYF	TGTGCCTGGAGTGTAGGGGACAGATACGAGCAGTACTTC
TRBV6-5	.	.	TRBJ2-3	CASSSSSTDTQYF	TGTGCCAGCTCCTCCTCTAGCACAGATACGCAGTATTTT
TRBV7-3	.	TRBD2	TRBJ2-1	CASSLGTSGSYEQFF	TGTGCCAGCAGCTTGGGGACTAGCGGGAGCTATGAGCAGTTCTTC
TRBV5-4	.	.	TRBJ2-7	CASSSSSDSTYEQYF	TGTGCCAGCAGCTCGTCATCGGACAGTACCTACGAGCAGTACTTC
TRBV27	.	TRBD1	TRBJ1-2	CASKNPLDRVVGYTF	TGTGCCAGCAAAAACCCTCTGGACAGGGTGGTCGGCTACACCTTC
TRBV18	.	TRBD1	TRBJ2-7	CASSPPGQNYEQYF	TGTGCCAGCTCACCACCGGGACAGAACTACGAGCAGTACTTC
TRBV18	few	TRBD1	TRBJ2-2	CASSLGQGAPVTGELFF	TGTGCCAGCTCACTAGGACAGGGGGCGCCGGTAACCGGGGAGCTGTTTTTT
TRBV12-5	few	.	TRBJ1-1	CASGRPEQDRGRAFF	TGTGCTAGTGGTAGACCCGAACAGGATCGGGGGAGGGCTTTCTTT
TRBV4-3	.	.	TRBJ1-1	CASSQDPGRHLAFF	TGCGCCAGCAGCCAGGACCCGGGAAGGCACCTTGCTTTCTTT
TRBV5-6	.	.	TRBJ1-1	CASSWEGVNTEAFF	TGTGCCAGCAGCTGGGAGGGAGTGAACACTGAAGCTTTCTTT
TRBV15	.	.	TRBJ2-4	CATSTGATKNIQYF	TGTGCCACCAGCACAGGGGCGACCAAAAACATTCAGTACTTC
TRBV5-1	.	.	TRBJ2-1	CASSPELVVNEQFF	TGCGCCAGCAGCCCGGAACTAGTAGTCAATGAGCAGTTCTTC
TRBV5-1	.	TRBD2	TRBJ2-3	CASSLGLAGTTDTQYF	TGCGCCAGCAGCTTGGGACTAGCGGGAACCACAGATACGCAGTATTTT
TRBV6-1	.	TRBD2	TRBJ2-3	CASSEFSGGGDTQYF	TGTGCCAGCAGTGAATTTAGCGGGGGTGGGGATACGCAGTATTTT